One sample yielded the 17 T cell receptor beta chains listed below, sequenced in a study of blood T cells in healthy people across ages. The use of a sample-barcoded 5' primer and a J-beta primer mix characterized a second PCR of about 7 to 12 cycles. TCRdb reanalysed the 5' RACE reads using MiXCR and keeps one entry per CDR3 protein. The sample shows approximately 850,000 distinct CDR3 sequences, about 62% of them seen only once. Sequenced: blood. These TCRs come from a man aged 25 to 45 in good health.

The rearrangement joins TRBV29-1 to TRBJ2-3; D gene unclear. Per the germline V gene, CDR1 is SQVTM and CDR2 is ANQGSEA. The CDR3 has 12 residues. V was cut by 4 bases and J by 6 bases, with 11 bases left in between. The CDR3 nucleotides are TGCAGCGTTGCGGTAGGGTCGGATACGCAGTATTTT. Residues: CSVAVGSDTQYF.

The chain combines TRBV12-3 or TRBV12-4 with TRBJ2-6, with D maybe TRBD1 (6 bases). The CDR3 contains 15 residues. The germline V and J ends were trimmed by 6 bases and 2 bases, with 11 bases remaining between them. The DNA of the CDR3 is TGTGCCAGCAGACAACAGGGAGCTGGGGCCAACGTCCTGACTTTC. It is translated as CASRQQGAGANVLTF.

This clonotype was counted a single time. The gene calls are TRBV6-6 and TRBJ1-2, with 7 bases lining up with TRBD1. Germline CDR1 MNHNY, CDR2 SVGAGI (reference sequence). This CDR3 has 14 amino acids. V shed 6 bases, J shed 7 bases, and the junction held 11 bases outside the gene matches. The DNA for the CDR3 is TGTGCCAGCAGGGCGAGGGGGCGGGGAGGTGGCTACACCTTC. It encodes CASRARGRGGGYTF.

The chain couples TRBV12-3 or TRBV12-4 to TRBJ2-1; TRBD1 matches at 9 bases. The length of the CDR3 is 15 residues. V lost 5 bases and J lost 6; bases outside the gene matches: 8. The CDR3 DNA is TGTGCCAGCAGTCCGCCGACAGGGGGGATCAATGAGCAGTTCTTC. It is translated as CASSPPTGGINEQFF.

The chain uses TRBV5-5 and TRBJ1-2; D remains ambiguous. V was pared by 4 bases and J by 3 bases, with 16 bases between. CDR1 is SGHKS, CDR2 YYEKEE, per germline (reference sequence). There are 15 residues in the CDR3. The CDR3 region is CASSQDTGVYYGYTF. For the CDR3, the DNA is TGTGCCAGCAGCCAAGACACCGGTGTGTACTATGGCTACACCTTC.

This clonotype was seen a handful of times. This chain uses TRBV13 with TRBJ2-7; D call uncertain. The CDR3 contains 15 residues. The germline V gene has CDR1 PRHDT and CDR2 FYEKMQ (reference sequence). V shed 4 bases and J shed 2 bases, with 15 bases lying between them. The CDR3 coding sequence is TGTGCCAGCAGCTCCAGGCTTCTCCCCACCTACGAGCAGTACTTC. Translated, it gives CASSSRLLPTYEQYF.

V gene TRBV12-3 or TRBV12-4 combines with J gene TRBJ1-1, with D perhaps TRBD1 (5 bases). The CDR3 totals 14 residues. V shed 3 bases and J shed 2 bases, with 10 bases lying between them. The CDR3 loop reads CASSFFGANTEAFF. The CDR3 region has the DNA TGTGCCAGCAGTTTTTTTGGGGCTAACACTGAAGCTTTCTTT.

V usage is TRBV12-3 or TRBV12-4 and J usage is TRBJ2-1; a weak D match, TRBD2 (5 bases). This CDR3 comprises 13 residues. The V end lost 5 bases, the J end lost 9 bases, and 14 bases lay between the germline ends. As DNA, the CDR3 is TGTGCCAGCAGTCCTCAACGGGGTGGTGAGCAGTTCTTC. Residues: CASSPQRGGEQFF.

The V and J genes are TRBV4-2 and TRBJ2-7; 10 positions match TRBD2. Germline trimming cut 6 bases from V and 1 base from J; bases unmatched to any gene: 3. Germline V CDR1 and CDR2: LGHNA, YNFKEQ. There are 14 residues in the CDR3. The chain's CDR3 is CASRELAGSYEQYF. CDR3 sequence (DNA): TGTGCCAGCAGAGAACTAGCGGGATCCTACGAGCAGTACTTC.

V gene TRBV5-1 combines with J gene TRBJ2-1; no clear D. Germline V lookup: CDR1 SGHRS, CDR2 YFSETQ. This CDR3 region has 13 residues. Trimming took 1 base from V and 10 from J, leaving 12 bases between them. The CDR3 sequence is CASSLSYGREQFF. CDR3 DNA sequence: TGCGCCAGCAGCTTGTCCTACGGACGGGAGCAGTTCTTC.

The CDR3 nucleotides read TGTGCCAGCAGCTTTACGAGGGGCTTTGACGAAAAACTGTTTTTT. The encoded protein is CASSFTRGFDEKLFF. The chain combines TRBV7-9 with TRBJ1-4; D is possibly TRBD1 (5 bases). Trimming stripped 3 bases from V and 8 bases from J, with 16 bases between. In germline, CDR1 is SEHNR, CDR2 FQNEAQ (reference sequence). This CDR3 region has 15 residues.

This clonotype was found once. The V call is TRBV5-4, the J call TRBJ2-5; the match to TRBD1 covers 7 bases. From germline, CDR1 is SGHNT and CDR2 YYREEE (reference sequence). CDR3 size: 14 residues. Unmatched junction bases numbered 11, after V lost 3 bases and J lost 9 bases. The CDR3 nucleotides are TGTGCCAGCAGCTCTAATGCTCCGGGACAGTCCCAGTACTTC. It encodes CASSSNAPGQSQYF.

This clonotype was counted ten times or more. The CDR3 region has the DNA TGTGCCAGCAGTCTGAATCAGCCCCAGCATTTT. Its translation is CASSLNQPQHF. This chain joins TRBV7-9 and TRBJ1-5, with D uncertain. The CDR3 runs 11 residues. The germline V gene has CDR1 SEHNR and CDR2 FQNEAQ (reference sequence). V shed 6 bases and J shed 4 bases, with 4 bases lying between them.

The chain couples TRBV29-1 to TRBJ2-7; unclear D gene. Trimming shortened V by 6 bases and J by 9 bases, and 15 bases separated the two germline ends. The CDR3 has 11 amino acids. CDR1 and CDR2 from the germline V gene are SQVTM and ANQGSEA. CDR3 loop: CSVGFGSVQYF. The CDR3 DNA is TGCAGCGTGGGCTTTGGATCGGTGCAGTACTTC.

V gene TRBV7-9 combines with J gene TRBJ1-2, with a weak D call TRBD1 (6 bases). Between the trimmed V and J ends, which lost 2 bases and 5 bases, there was a span of 12 bases. The CDR3 has 14 amino acids. From germline, CDR1 is SEHNR and CDR2 FQNEAQ (reference sequence). The DNA for the CDR3 is TGTGCCAGCAGCTTACTGGGGGCGCGGTATGGCTACACCTTC. It translates to CASSLLGARYGYTF.

Turning to this clonotype: One end of the junction fails to match germline, which may point to a read error. The chain joins TRBV7-3 to TRBJ2-3; TRBD1 agrees at 9 bases. The CDR3 contains 15 residues. Germline-derived CDR1 and CDR2 are SGHTA and FQGTGA. The CDR3 loop reads CASSPTGGRADTRYF. CDR3 coding DNA: TGTGCCAGCAGCCCGACAGGGGGGAGGGCAGATACGCGGTATTTT.

V is TRBV20-1 and J is TRBJ2-3, with TRBD1 matching over 8 bases. Germline trimming cut 2 bases from V and 4 bases from J; bases unmatched to any gene: 5. The CDR3 length is 14 residues. From germline, CDR1 is DFQATT and CDR2 SNEGSKA (reference sequence). CDR3 sequence: CSARQGAYADTQYF. Written as DNA, the CDR3 is TGCAGTGCTAGACAGGGGGCGTATGCAGATACGCAGTATTTT.